The 14 T cell receptor beta chains below were found in one sample sequenced in a study of cytomegalovirus exposure and HLA in healthy donors. 60 Vbeta and 13 Jbeta primers were used in PCR. Assay used: immunoSEQ multiplex PCR; TCRdb lists only in-frame clones, some missing. Of roughly 200,000 clones listed, 75% to 90% were seen once; the top ten hold around 0.31%. The sequenced material came from PBMCs. These TCRs come from a woman aged 25 to 39 in good health and CMV-seronegative.

This chain links TRBV28 with TRBJ2-1; 13 nucleotides match TRBD2. Trimming took 7 bases from V and 2 from J; bases not matched to a gene: 14. The CDR3 contains 19 residues. CDR1 and CDR2 (germline): MDHEN, SYDVKM. Here the CDR3 reads CASNTGLAGTAFPYNEQFF. CDR3 coding DNA: TGTGCCAGCAACACGGGACTAGCGGGGACAGCTTTCCCCTACAATGAGCAGTTCTTC.

V and J are TRBV7-2 and TRBJ2-5, with 7 nucleotides matching TRBD1. Germline CDR1 SGHTA, CDR2 FQGNSA. J gave up 5 bases and V 4 bases, and 19 bases lay outside the gene matches. The CDR3 is made up of 18 amino acids. CDR3 in DNA: TGTGCCAGCAGCTCACCCTCTGGGACAGATACTTTTTTGGAGACCCAGTACTTC. It encodes CASSSPSGTDTFLETQYF.

This clone was counted once. This chain uses TRBV9 with TRBJ2-2; 8 bases fit TRBD1. The CDR3 contains 16 residues. V lost 3 bases and J lost 3; bases outside the gene matches: 7. Germline values: CDR1 SGDLS, CDR2 YYNGEE. The CDR3 nucleotides are TGTGCCAGCAGCGGGGCCAGGGGGCCGGACACCGGGGAGCTGTTTTTT. It encodes CASSGARGPDTGELFF.

This chain's CDR3 is CASSFRGGTQYF. CDR3 DNA: TGTGCCAGCAGTTTCCGCGGGGGTACGCAGTATTTT. This chain uses TRBV27 with TRBJ2-3; 7 nucleotides line up with TRBD2. CDR1 is MNHEY and CDR2 is SMNVEV in the germline V gene (reference sequence). The trim removed 3 bases at V and 8 bases at J, leaving 2 bases unmatched. CDR3 length: 12 residues.

The V call is TRBV6-1, the J call TRBJ1-2, with no clear D. The germline V gene has CDR1 MNHNS and CDR2 SASEGT. The CDR3 covers 13 residues. The V end was cut by 2 bases, the J end by 4 bases, with 8 bases between. The CDR3 DNA reads TGTGCCAGCAGTGAATTTACAGTCTATGGCTACACCTTC. Translating it yields CASSEFTVYGYTF.

The chain links TRBV4-1 to TRBJ1-5; D is uncertain. Germline CDR1 MGHRA, CDR2 YSYEKL. This CDR3 region has 14 residues. Trimming left V 0 bases short and J 4 bases short, with 7 bases between. Here the CDR3 DNA reads TGCGCCAGCAGCCAAGATTCCACAAATCAGCCCCAGCATTTT. Protein: CASSQDSTNQPQHF.

The count of this clone is one. The J gene is TRBJ2-1, the V gene TRBV2; TRBD1 might be the D (7 bases). The V end was cut by 4 bases, the J end by 0 bases, with 13 bases between. This CDR3 region has 16 residues. Germline V gene lookup returns CDR1 SNHLY and CDR2 FYNNEI. CDR3 sequence: CASSAEGARSYNEQFF. CDR3 DNA sequence: TGTGCCAGCAGTGCGGAGGGGGCCCGCTCCTACAATGAGCAGTTCTTC.

This sequence joins TRBV2 and TRBJ1-4, with D perhaps matching TRBD1 (6 bases). Trimming removed 7 bases at V and 2 bases at J, with 14 bases between. CDR1 and CDR2 (germline): SNHLY, FYNNEI. The length of the CDR3 is 15 residues. DNA for the CDR3: TGTGCCAGCAACTGGAGGGGGGGCACTAATGAAAAACTGTTTTTT. This translates into CASNWRGGTNEKLFF.

A word on this clone: A junction end diverges from the germline sequence, so it may reflect a read error. The chain has TRBV5-1 and TRBJ2-1; TRBD1 might be the D (5 bases). The CDR3 has 15 residues. In germline, CDR1 is SGHRS, CDR2 YFSETQ. CDR3 nucleotides: TGCGCCAGCAGCTCGGACACGACGATCTACGATGAGCAGTTCTTC. Protein sequence: CASSSDTTIYDEQFF.

This clone was recorded only once. V is TRBV4-2 and J is TRBJ1-4; D remains unclear. This CDR3 is built from 14 residues. The germline V gene has CDR1 LGHNA and CDR2 YNFKEQ. V was pared by 0 bases and J by 12 bases, with 14 bases between. Written as DNA, the CDR3 is TGTGCCAGCAGCCAAGATCAACTGGTGGCGGAACTGTTTTTT. Amino acid sequence: CASSQDQLVAELFF.

This chain joins TRBV10-2 and TRBJ2-1; no reliable D call. The V gene's germline CDR1 is WSHSY and CDR2 SAAADI. The CDR3 is 12 residues long. The V end was cut by 3 bases, the J end by 4 bases, with 4 bases between. Here the CDR3 reads CASSDRYNEQFF. CDR3 sequence (DNA): TGCGCCAGCAGTGACAGATACAATGAGCAGTTCTTC.

This clone was recorded only once. The chain recombines TRBV28 with TRBJ2-2; D is possibly TRBD1 (6 bases). V shed 3 bases and J shed 5 bases, with 10 bases lying between them. From germline, CDR1 is MDHEN and CDR2 SYDVKM. The CDR3 extends over 14 amino acids. CDR3 bases: TGTGCCAGCAGTTTGAGGGGGAAGACCGGGGAGCTGTTTTTT. Residues: CASSLRGKTGELFF.

The chain carries TRBV27 and TRBJ2-7; TRBD1 matches 8 bases. J was trimmed by 3 bases and V by 6 bases; bases with no gene match: 10. The CDR3 covers 15 residues. The germline V gene encodes CDR1 MNHEY and CDR2 SMNVEV (reference sequence). The CDR3 DNA sequence: TGTGCCAGCAGCTTCCCGCAGGGGACAGGCTACGAGCAGTACTTC. Translation gives CASSFPQGTGYEQYF.

The V and J genes are TRBV6-6 and TRBJ2-1, with 13 nucleotides matching TRBD2. Germline V gene data show CDR1 as MNHNY and CDR2 as SVGAGI (reference sequence). CDR3 length: 15 residues. V was clipped by 5 bases and J by 7 bases; unmatched bases: 5. The CDR3 spells CASSHGTSGMNEQFF. In DNA, the CDR3 is TGTGCCAGCAGTCACGGGACTAGCGGGATGAATGAGCAGTTCTTC.